A selection of T cell receptor beta chains follows, all from one sample in a study of T cell responses to AZD1222 COVID-19 vaccine. Assay used: immunoSEQ multiplex PCR; TCRdb lists only in-frame clones, some missing. This sample has about 81,000 clones, with 85% to 95% found just once. Sequenced material: peripheral blood, taken 28 days after the second AZD1222 dose. The origin of the receptors is an adult who received the AZD1222 COVID-19 vaccine. CDR3s include the opening cysteine and the closing phenylalanine or tryptophan. Fields, in order: clone size, D gene, V gene, J gene, CDR3 protein, CDR3 DNA. D genes are given only for firm matches. Clone size is not always given. Where it is, it says once, few, many or a class for expanded clones.

.	.	TRBV14	TRBJ1-2	CASSQRVDGYTF	TGTGCCAGCAGCCAAAGAGTGGATGGCTACACCTTC
.	TRBD1	TRBV7-9	TRBJ2-1	CASSSDLQGALGNEQFF	TGTGCCAGCAGCTCGGACCTACAGGGGGCGCTTGGCAATGAGCAGTTCTTC
.	.	TRBV6-5	TRBJ2-2	CASIFLSGRNGELFF	TGTGCCAGCATTTTTCTGTCGGGAAGGAACGGGGAGCTGTTTTTT
.	.	TRBV15	TRBJ2-1	CATSTFKGTEQFF	TGTGCCACCAGCACCTTTAAGGGGACAGAGCAGTTCTTC
.	TRBD2	TRBV7-3	TRBJ2-2	CASSLTGTSGRTNTGELFF	TGTGCCAGCAGCCTAACCGGGACTAGCGGGAGGACTAACACCGGGGAGCTGTTTTTT
.	TRBD1	TRBV6-5	TRBJ1-1	CASFNRDRDTEAFF	TGTGCCAGCTTTAACCGGGACAGGGACACTGAAGCTTTCTTT
.	.	TRBV5-1	TRBJ2-2	CASSRETSTGELFF	TGCGCCAGCAGCAGGGAGACGAGCACCGGGGAGCTGTTTTTT
.	.	TRBV3-1/TRBV3-2	TRBJ2-2	CASSQEWELGELFF	TGTGCCAGCAGCCAAGAGTGGGAGCTCGGGGAGCTGTTTTTT
.	TRBD1	TRBV27	TRBJ1-1	CASSQGAEAFF	TGTGCCAGCAGCCAGGGGGCGGAAGCTTTCTTT
.	.	TRBV9	TRBJ2-1	CASSVGPGVFYNEQFF	TGTGCCAGCAGCGTAGGGCCCGGGGTGTTCTACAATGAGCAGTTCTTC
.	TRBD1	TRBV19	TRBJ2-7	CASSRQGVDEQYF	TGTGCCAGTAGTAGGCAGGGGGTAGACGAGCAGTACTTC
once	.	TRBV29-1	TRBJ1-5	CSVGVRGDQPQHF	TGCAGCGTGGGGGTTCGGGGGGATCAGCCCCAGCATTTT
.	.	TRBV21-1	TRBJ1-4	CASIIATGATNEKLFF	TGTGCCAGCATCATCGCCACAGGAGCAACTAATGAAAAACTGTTTTTT
.	.	TRBV7-2	TRBJ1-2	CASSRSYGYTF	TGTGCCAGCAGCCGATCGTATGGCTACACCTTC
.	.	TRBV5-1	TRBJ1-3	CASSLRGRGNTIYF	TGCGCCAGCAGCTTGAGGGGAAGGGGAAACACCATATATTTT
.	.	TRBV30	TRBJ1-5	CAWGGQPQQPQHF	TGTGCCTGGGGGGGACAACCGCAACAGCCCCAGCATTTT
.	.	TRBV3-1/TRBV3-2	TRBJ1-5	CASSEFGNQPQHF	TGTGCCAGCAGTGAGTTCGGCAATCAGCCCCAGCATTTT
.	TRBD1	TRBV7-6	TRBJ2-4	CASSLVTGGAGNIQYF	TGTGCCAGCAGCTTAGTGACAGGGGGCGCCGGGAACATTCAGTACTTC
.	TRBD2	TRBV5-4	TRBJ2-1	CASRGSGSRDEQFF	TGTGCCAGCAGGGGTAGCGGGAGTAGGGATGAGCAGTTCTTC
.	TRBD1	TRBV7-6	TRBJ2-7	CASSAWMGTGANEQYF	TGTGCCAGCAGCGCGTGGATGGGGACAGGGGCTAACGAGCAGTACTTC
.	TRBD2	TRBV7-8	TRBJ2-7	CASSTAGGPNIYEQYF	TGTGCCAGCAGCACAGCGGGAGGGCCTAATATTTACGAGCAGTACTTC
once	TRBD1	TRBV7-8	TRBJ2-7	CASSRGQGGREQYF	TGTGCCAGCAGCCGAGGACAGGGGGGTCGCGAGCAGTACTTC
.	TRBD1	TRBV24-1	TRBJ2-5	CATSETTGGQETQYF	TGTGCCACCAGTGAAACGACAGGGGGACAAGAGACCCAGTACTTC
once	TRBD1	TRBV6-2/TRBV6-3	TRBJ1-1	CASRPRQGMNTEAFF	TGTGCCAGCAGACCTAGACAGGGCATGAACACTGAAGCTTTCTTT
.	.	TRBV28	TRBJ2-1	CASSLAQGPHNEQFF	TGTGCCAGCAGTTTAGCCCAGGGCCCTCACAATGAGCAGTTCTTC
.	.	TRBV6-5	TRBJ2-7	CASRRGRNAYEQYF	TGTGCCAGCAGGCGGGGCCGCAACGCCTACGAGCAGTACTTC
once	.	TRBV6-1	TRBJ1-2	CASSEATGLYGYTF	TGTGCCAGCAGTGAGGCCACAGGTCTCTATGGCTACACCTTC
.	TRBD1	TRBV14	TRBJ2-1	CASSQIKPGQYNEQFF	TGTGCCAGCAGCCAAATAAAACCGGGACAGTACAATGAGCAGTTCTTC
.	.	TRBV3-1/TRBV3-2	TRBJ2-7	CASSQDGEQYF	TGTGCCAGCAGCCAAGACGGCGAGCAGTACTTC
.	.	TRBV30	TRBJ1-3	CAWSVLGGSGNTIYF	TGTGCCTGGAGTGTACTGGGGGGGTCTGGAAACACCATATATTTT
.	.	TRBV11-2	TRBJ2-2	CASSDRQTGELFF	TGTGCCAGCAGCGACCGACAGACCGGGGAGCTGTTTTTT
.	TRBD2	TRBV7-6	TRBJ2-5	CASSLLAGGPQETQYF	TGTGCCAGCAGCTTGCTAGCGGGAGGGCCCCAAGAGACCCAGTACTTC
.	.	TRBV4-1	TRBJ1-3	CASSPSTGTGNTIYF	TGCGCCAGCAGCCCAAGTACAGGGACTGGAAACACCATATATTTT
.	TRBD1	TRBV10-3	TRBJ2-5	CAISESDPGTALETQYF	TGTGCCATCAGTGAATCAGACCCCGGGACAGCGTTAGAGACCCAGTACTTC
.	.	TRBV28	TRBJ2-1	CASSTPLRGGRRSSYNEQFF	TGTGCCAGCAGTACCCCTCTCAGGGGAGGGCGCAGAAGCTCCTACAATGAGCAGTTCTTC
.	.	TRBV5-5	TRBJ2-7	CASSPDLYEQYF	TGTGCCAGCAGCCCCGACTTATACGAGCAGTACTTC
many	.	TRBV28	TRBJ2-4	CASSFGVNIQYF	TGTGCCAGCAGTTTTGGGGTAAACATTCAGTACTTC
.	TRBD1	TRBV30	TRBJ1-1	CAWRGTGTNTEAFF	TGTGCCTGGAGGGGGACAGGGACGAACACTGAAGCTTTCTTT
.	TRBD2	TRBV3-1/TRBV3-2	TRBJ2-7	CASSQRGGPEQYF	TGTGCCAGCAGCCAAAGGGGAGGGCCCGAGCAGTACTTC
.	.	TRBV2	TRBJ2-1	CASTRETNEQFF	TGTGCCAGCACCAGGGAGACCAATGAGCAGTTCTTC
.	.	TRBV11-1	TRBJ1-2	CASSLGPGTLYGYTF	TGTGCCAGCAGCTTAGGGCCCGGGACCCTATATGGCTACACCTTC
once	TRBD2	TRBV28	TRBJ2-7	CASLSPTSGSRYEQYF	TGTGCCAGCCTTTCGCCGACTAGCGGGAGTCGGTACGAGCAGTACTTC
.	TRBD1	TRBV28	TRBJ2-1	CATQTGGTAEQFF	TGTGCCACACAGACAGGGGGCACGGCGGAGCAGTTCTTC
.	TRBD1	TRBV3-1/TRBV3-2	TRBJ2-7	CASSRGNRGVYEQYF	TGTGCCAGCAGCCGTGGGAACAGGGGGGTCTACGAGCAGTACTTC
few	.	TRBV15	TRBJ2-1	CATSRDPVGEQFF	TGTGCCACCAGCAGAGATCCGGTGGGCGAGCAGTTCTTC
.	.	TRBV28	TRBJ1-6	CASSPVDSSSYNSPLHF	TGTGCCAGCAGTCCCGTCGACTCAAGCTCCTATAATTCACCCCTCCACTTT
.	.	TRBV27	TRBJ1-1	CASSRGTVNTEAFF	TGTGCCAGCAGTCGCGGGACTGTGAACACTGAAGCTTTCTTT
.	.	TRBV28	TRBJ2-5	CASSFLGGQETQYF	TGTGCCAGCAGTTTCCTTGGGGGGCAAGAGACCCAGTACTTC
.	.	TRBV5-4	TRBJ2-7	CASSLGVGLYEQYF	TGTGCCAGCAGCTTGGGGGTGGGATTATACGAGCAGTACTTC
.	TRBD2	TRBV19	TRBJ2-7	CASSIGSGRRYEQYF	TGTGCCAGTAGTATAGGTAGCGGGAGGAGGTACGAGCAGTACTTC
.	.	TRBV7-2	TRBJ2-4	CASSPKVDYKNIQYF	TGTGCCAGCAGCCCTAAGGTCGACTACAAAAACATTCAGTACTTC
.	TRBD1	TRBV19	TRBJ2-2	CASHDFRGQTNTGELFF	TGTGCCTCTCACGACTTCAGGGGACAGACGAACACCGGGGAGCTGTTTTTT
.	TRBD2	TRBV19	TRBJ2-3	CASSSSSGYTDTQYF	TGTGCCAGTAGTAGTTCTAGCGGTTACACAGATACGCAGTATTTT
.	.	TRBV5-4	TRBJ2-3	CASSFQSGTDTQYF	TGTGCCAGCAGCTTTCAGAGCGGAACAGATACGCAGTATTTT
once	.	TRBV25-1	TRBJ2-5	CASSEGRSSGGGETQYF	TGTGCCAGCAGTGAGGGTCGGTCTAGCGGAGGGGGGGAGACCCAGTACTTC
.	.	TRBV13	TRBJ1-1	CASSLVRETVNTEAFF	TGTGCCAGCAGCTTAGTTCGCGAGACGGTGAACACTGAAGCTTTCTTT
.	.	TRBV4-1	TRBJ2-1	CASSQENEQFF	TGCGCCAGCAGCCAAGAGAATGAGCAGTTCTTC